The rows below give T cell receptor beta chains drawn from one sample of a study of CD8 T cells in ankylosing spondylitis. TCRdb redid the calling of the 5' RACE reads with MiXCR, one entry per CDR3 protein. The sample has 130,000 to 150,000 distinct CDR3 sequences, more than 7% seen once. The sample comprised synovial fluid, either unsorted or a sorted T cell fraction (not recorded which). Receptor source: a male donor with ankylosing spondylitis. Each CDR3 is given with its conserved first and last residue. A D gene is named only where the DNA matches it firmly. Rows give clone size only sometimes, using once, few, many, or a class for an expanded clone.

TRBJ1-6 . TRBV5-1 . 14 TGCGCCAGCAGCAAGCAGGGCTATAATTCACCCCTCCACTTT CASSKQGYNSPLHF
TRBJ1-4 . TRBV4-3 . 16 TGCGCCAGCAGCCAAGAAGGAAGGGGCTTTAATGAAAAACTGTTTTTT CASSQEGRGFNEKLFF
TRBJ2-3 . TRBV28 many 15 TGTGCCAGCAAGGTGGGGGGTCGGCGCACAGATACGCAGTATTTT CASKVGGRRTDTQYF
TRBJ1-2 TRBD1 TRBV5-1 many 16 TGCGCCAGCAGCTTCCCCGAGGGACAGGGAGACTATGGCTACACCTTC CASSFPEGQGDYGYTF
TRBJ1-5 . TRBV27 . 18 TGTGCCAGCAGTTTATCCCCCTCCCTCTATAAGGGCAATCAGCCCCAGCATTTT CASSLSPSLYKGNQPQHF
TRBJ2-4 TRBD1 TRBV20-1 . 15 TGCAGTGCTAGAGATCTGGTACAGGGGGCTAACATTCAGTACTTC CSARDLVQGANIQYF
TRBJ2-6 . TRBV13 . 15 TGTGCCAGCAGCTTCACGTCAGTGGGAGCCAACGTCCTGACTTTC CASSFTSVGANVLTF
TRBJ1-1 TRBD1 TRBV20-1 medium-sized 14 TGCAGTGCTAGCTTGGGACAGTTTAAGGAGGAAGCTTTCTTT CSASLGQFKEEAFF
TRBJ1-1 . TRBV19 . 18 TGTGCCAGTAGTATAGATCCCCATCGGCTGGGAATGAACACTGAAGCTTTCTTT CASSIDPHRLGMNTEAFF
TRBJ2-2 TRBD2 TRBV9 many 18 TGTGCCAGCAGCGTAGTCCCATTGAGCGGGGGGAACACCGGGGAGCTGTTTTTT CASSVVPLSGGNTGELFF
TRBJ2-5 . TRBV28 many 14 TGTGCCAGCAGTTCCCCGGGATTAGGGGAGACCCAGTACTTC CASSSPGLGETQYF
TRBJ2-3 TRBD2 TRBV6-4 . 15 TGTGCCAGCAGTGACGCGCCTAGCGGGTCAGATACGCAGTATTTT CASSDAPSGSDTQYF